The 6 T cell receptor beta chains below all came from one sample that was sequenced in a study of naive and memory T cell subsets. Two oligonucleotides, mixed equimolar, formed the beta constant-region primer covering TRBC1 and TRBC2. Ligated cDNA was amplified by four rounds of PCR with nested alpha and beta constant-region primers and SP2. TCRdb called the UMI-ligation and nested PCR reads again in MiXCR, with one record for every CDR3 protein. The sample consists of some 82,000 distinct CDR3 sequences, approximately 10% of them appearing once. What was sequenced was naive CD8+ T cells from blood. These receptors all stem from a human donor in good health.

This clonotype was seen at least ten times. The rearrangement joins TRBV12-3 or TRBV12-4 to TRBJ2-3; no clear D. V lost 7 bases and J 4 bases, leaving 9 bases between the germline ends. This CDR3 is built from 12 residues. CDR3 sequence reads: CASTTGADTQYF. CDR3 in DNA: TGTGCCAGCACCACCGGCGCAGATACGCAGTATTTT.

This clonotype occurred a few times. The chain couples TRBV27 to TRBJ2-5; D perhaps matches TRBD2 (6 bases). The CDR3 has 13 residues. Germline V gene sequence: CDR1 MNHEY, CDR2 SMNVEV (reference sequence). The V end was cut by 4 bases, the J end by 1 base, with 7 bases between. The CDR3 protein is CASSWGVQETQYF. CDR3 nucleotides: TGTGCCAGCAGTTGGGGGGTCCAAGAGACCCAGTACTTC.

This clonotype was detected a few times. V usage is TRBV27 and J usage is TRBJ2-1, with 13 bases lining up with TRBD2. CDR3 length: 16 residues. Germline-derived CDR1 and CDR2 are MNHEY and SMNVEV (reference sequence). V gave up 5 bases and J gave up 6 bases; unmatched junction bases: 7. CDR3 loop: CASSTSGRVLTNEQFF. CDR3 nucleotide sequence: TGTGCCAGCAGTACTAGCGGGAGGGTCCTCACCAATGAGCAGTTCTTC.

This clonotype was picked up many times. The chain carries TRBV28 and TRBJ2-4; the D gene is possibly TRBD1 (7 bases). Germline V CDR1 and CDR2: MDHEN, SYDVKM. The CDR3 has 14 amino acids. V lost 5 bases and J 10 bases, leaving 18 bases between the germline ends. This CDR3 reads CASSRGGGVGIQYF. DNA of the CDR3: TGTGCCAGCAGTCGCGGAGGGGGCGTTGGGATTCAGTACTTC.

The table lists this clonotype with many counts. The chain's CDR3 is CASSSLQGGETQYF. CDR3 sequence (DNA): TGTGCCAGCAGTTCCCTACAGGGGGGAGAGACCCAGTACTTC. The genes are TRBV27 and TRBJ2-5, with 8 nucleotides matching TRBD1. V dropped 4 bases and J dropped 4; count of bases not matched to a gene: 5. Germline CDR1 and CDR2: MNHEY and SMNVEV (reference sequence). This CDR3 has 14 amino acids.

This clonotype was counted a few times. The junction departs from germline at one end; a sequencing error may be responsible. This rearrangement joins TRBV20-1 to TRBJ2-3; D is uncertain. The CDR3 loop spans 11 amino acids. Germline V gene sequence: CDR1 DFQATT, CDR2 SNEGSKA (reference sequence). CDR3 sequence: CSVRDTDTQYF. The CDR3 DNA sequence: TGCAGTGTTAGAGATACAGATACGCAGTATTTT.